A single sample gave rise to the 23 T cell receptor beta chains below, sequenced in a study of blood T cell repertoires in COVID-19. Assay: immunoSEQ multiplex PCR; the TCRdb copy retains only in-frame clones and omits some. The table shows roughly 70,000 clones, with over 70% occurring only once. What was sequenced was peripheral blood. The source is a woman in her 70s with acute or convalescent COVID-19.

The chain recombines TRBV25-1 with TRBJ1-2; unclear D gene. There are 16 residues in the CDR3. Trimming pared 4 bases from V and 2 bases from J, leaving 17 bases between. Per the germline V gene, CDR1 is MGHDK and CDR2 is SYGVNS. The CDR3 sequence is CASSAYPVGSNYGYTF. CDR3 nucleotide sequence: TGTGCCAGCAGTGCCTACCCAGTCGGGTCGAACTATGGCTACACCTTC.

Only one count was recorded for this clone. The V call is TRBV7-5, the J call TRBJ2-4; the D call of TRBD2 is as the table states it, not checked on the DNA. TRBV7-5 is flagged as a pseudogene. The CDR3 is 15 amino acids. Here the CDR3 reads CVRKRRKSAKNIQYF. The CDR3, as DNA: TGTGTCAGAAAAAGGAGAAAATCAGCCAAAAACATTCAGTACTTC.

The CDR3 DNA is TGTGCCACCGCTGGAGGACTCCGGAGTGAGCAGTTCTTC. This codes for CATAGGLRSEQFF. This chain links TRBV10-3 with TRBJ2-1; D may be TRBD2 (5 bases). Germline CDR1 ENHRY, CDR2 SYGVKD. The CDR3 covers 13 residues. Trimming took 10 bases from V and 9 from J, leaving 19 bases between them.

The rearrangement uses TRBV9 and TRBJ2-3; TRBD2 matches 7 bases. J was trimmed by 4 bases and V by 0 bases; bases with no gene match: 5. The CDR3 totals 15 residues. Per germline, CDR1 SGDLS and CDR2 YYNGEE. The CDR3 DNA is TGTGCCAGCAGCGTAGAAACGGGAGGTGCAGATACGCAGTATTTT. It encodes CASSVETGGADTQYF.

The rearrangement links TRBV11-2 to TRBJ2-5, with D unclear. V was shortened by 0 bases and J by 1 base, with 9 bases between the two germline ends. This CDR3 has 15 amino acids. Germline V gene lookup returns CDR1 SGHAT and CDR2 FQNNGV. CDR3 loop: CASSLDSAGQETQYF. The CDR3 nucleotides are TGTGCCAGCAGCTTAGATTCGGCAGGCCAAGAGACCCAGTACTTC.

This chain uses TRBV2 with TRBJ1-4, with D maybe TRBD1 (6 bases). The CDR3 extends over 17 amino acids. The V gene's germline CDR1 is SNHLY and CDR2 FYNNEI. V lost 4 bases and J 5 bases, leaving 20 bases between the germline ends. The CDR3 loop reads CASSVFRGGLRNEKLFF. The CDR3, as DNA: TGTGCCAGCAGTGTTTTCAGGGGTGGGTTGAGGAATGAAAAACTGTTTTTT.

In nucleotides, the CDR3 is TGCGCCAGCAGCTTAGGGCGGGGCCGCACAGATACGCAGTATTTT. Encoded protein: CASSLGRGRTDTQYF. V and J are TRBV5-1 and TRBJ2-3; perhaps TRBD2 as D (6 bases). CDR1 and CDR2 (germline): SGHRS, YFSETQ. V lost 2 bases and J lost 1, with 11 bases in between. CDR3 length: 15 residues.

The V call is TRBV30, the J call TRBJ1-2; possible D gene TRBD1, 5 bases. Germline CDR1 and CDR2: GTSNPN and SVGIG (reference sequence). This CDR3 is built from 13 residues. The V and J ends lost 5 bases and 3 bases respectively, with 13 bases between them. The CDR3 sequence is CAWGDGGYYGYTF. In nucleotides, the CDR3 is TGTGCCTGGGGGGACGGAGGGTACTATGGCTACACCTTC.

This sequence joins TRBV2 and TRBJ2-1; D not certain. Trimming cost V 7 bases and J 5 bases, with 6 bases left between them. The germline gives CDR1 SNHLY, CDR2 FYNNEI. The CDR3 is 11 residues long. CDR3 in amino acids: CASTLDNEQFF. CDR3 bases: TGTGCCAGCACCCTCGACAATGAGCAGTTCTTC.

The chain links TRBV28 to TRBJ2-2; 10 bases fit TRBD2. V lost 6 bases to trimming and J lost 5 bases; unmatched junction nucleotides: 9. The CDR3 contains 16 residues. CDR1 and CDR2 (germline): MDHEN, SYDVKM. In nucleotides, the CDR3 is TGTGCCAGCAGACCCCCGCTAGCGGGAGTAACCGGGGAGCTGTTTTTT. As protein: CASRPPLAGVTGELFF.

The rearrangement uses TRBV3-1 (or the pseudogene TRBV3-2) and TRBJ1-2, with D possibly being TRBD1 (5 bases). The ends were cut back, 5 bases at V and 5 bases at J, with 21 bases in the middle. The CDR3 is made up of 16 amino acids. From germline, CDR1 is LGHDT and CDR2 YNNKEL (reference sequence). DNA for the CDR3: TGTGCCAGCAGCGACTCCCCGGCAGGACATGGGTATGGCTACACCTTC. Its protein is CASSDSPAGHGYGYTF.

The chain has TRBV27 and TRBJ2-7; D is possibly TRBD1 (8 bases). CDR1 and CDR2 from the germline V gene are MNHEY and SMNVEV (reference sequence). Trimming removed 5 bases at V and 4 bases at J, with 18 bases between. The CDR3 contains 15 residues. The CDR3 DNA sequence: TGTGCCAGCAGTCTGAAGACAGGGGAGGGTTACGAGCAGTACTTC. This sequence encodes CASSLKTGEGYEQYF.

This rearrangement joins TRBV5-4 to TRBJ1-3; 9 bases align to TRBD1. J lost 7 bases, V lost 1 base, and 6 bases had no gene match. CDR3 length equals 15 residues. In germline, CDR1 is SGHNT, CDR2 YYREEE (reference sequence). CDR3 protein: CASSLSGTGPNTIYF. The CDR3 nucleotides are TGTGCCAGCAGCTTGAGTGGGACAGGGCCGAACACCATATATTTT.

The V call is TRBV5-5, the J call TRBJ1-4, with D maybe TRBD1 (5 bases). The CDR3 totals 14 residues. Trimming took 0 bases from V and 7 from J, leaving 10 bases between them. Germline-derived CDR1 and CDR2 are SGHKS and YYEKEE (reference sequence). As DNA, the CDR3 is TGTGCCAGCAGCTTGGATGGGGCTTTTGAAAAACTGTTTTTT. Translation: CASSLDGAFEKLFF.

This clone was counted a few times. The gene calls are TRBV19 and TRBJ1-1; D call uncertain. The V gene's germline CDR1 is LNHDA and CDR2 SQIVND (reference sequence). The V end was cut by 3 bases, the J end by 3 bases, with 8 bases between. The CDR3 has 13 amino acids. CDR3 in amino acids: CASSIGSYTEAFF. In DNA, the CDR3 is TGTGCCAGTAGTATCGGTAGCTACACTGAAGCTTTCTTT.

This chain connects TRBV2 to TRBJ1-1, with TRBD1 matching over 7 bases. Per the germline V gene, CDR1 is SNHLY and CDR2 is FYNNEI. The CDR3 has 15 amino acids. The V segment lost 3 bases and the J segment 0 bases; nucleotides outside the gene matches: 4. CDR3 loop: CASSDLGTVNTEAFF. The CDR3 DNA follows: TGTGCCAGCAGTGACCTAGGGACAGTGAACACTGAAGCTTTCTTT.

This clone was recorded a few times. J is TRBJ1-4 and V is TRBV28; 7 bases align to TRBD1. The CDR3 has 15 amino acids. CDR1 is MDHEN, CDR2 SYDVKM, per germline. Unmatched junction bases numbered 8, after V lost 4 bases and J lost 6 bases. In nucleotides, the CDR3 is TGTGCCAGCAGTTCACGACAGGGTGGTTATGAAAAACTGTTTTTT. Translation: CASSSRQGGYEKLFF.

The rearrangement joins TRBV19 to TRBJ1-1, with 7 bases that match TRBD1. J lost 0 bases, V lost 7 bases, and 5 bases had no gene match. This CDR3 has 14 residues. Germline CDR1 reads LNHDA; CDR2 reads SQIVND (reference sequence). The CDR3 region has the DNA TGTGCCAGTACCTCCGGGACAGTGAACACTGAAGCTTTCTTT. It translates to CASTSGTVNTEAFF.

The rearrangement links TRBV2 to TRBJ2-2; TRBD1 matches at 9 bases. CDR1 and CDR2 from the germline V gene are SNHLY and FYNNEI. The CDR3 sequence is 15 residues long. Losses at the gene ends were 4 bases for V and 6 bases for J; bases not matched to a gene: 6. The CDR3 coding sequence is TGTGCCAGCAGTGGGGACAGGGCGAGATCCGGGGAGCTGTTTTTT. Translating it yields CASSGDRARSGELFF.

This clone showed up just once. V gene TRBV5-4 combines with J gene TRBJ1-1; the D gene is possibly TRBD1 (6 bases). The germline V gene has CDR1 SGHNT and CDR2 YYREEE (reference sequence). The V gene lost 1 base and the J gene lost 1 base, with 14 bases spanning the gap. This CDR3 is 16 amino acids long. The DNA of the CDR3 is TGTGCCAGCAGCTTGAGGGCAGGGGTAGCGAACACTGAAGCTTTCTTT. This sequence encodes CASSLRAGVANTEAFF. The variable domain in full, completed from reference TRBV5-4 and TRBJ1-1, reads ETGVTQSPTHLIKTRGQQVTLRCSSQSGHNTVSWYQQALGQGPQFIFQYYREEENGRGNFPPRFSGLQFPNYSSELNVNALELDDSALYLCASSLRAGVANTEAFFGQGTRLTVV.

The gene calls are TRBV3-1 (or the pseudogene TRBV3-2) and TRBJ1-3; unclear D gene. The length of the CDR3 is 15 residues. The germline V and J ends were trimmed by 0 bases and 2 bases, with 8 bases remaining between them. Germline V gene lookup returns CDR1 LGHDT and CDR2 YNNKEL (reference sequence). The DNA for the CDR3 is TGTGCCAGCAGCCAAGATCCCAGGACTGGAAACACCATATATTTT. Its protein product is CASSQDPRTGNTIYF.

The genes are TRBV5-5 and TRBJ1-1; no definite D call. The ends were cut back, 0 bases at V and 2 bases at J, with 8 bases in the middle. Germline CDR1 is SGHKS and CDR2 is YYEKEE (reference sequence). This CDR3 is built from 14 residues. The CDR3 DNA reads as TGTGCCAGCAGCTTGGGACTTTTCAACACTGAAGCTTTCTTT. Residues: CASSLGLFNTEAFF.

The chain recombines TRBV6-2 or TRBV6-3 with TRBJ1-2; tentatively, D is TRBD1 (6 bases). This CDR3 is built from 13 residues. Trimming took 5 bases from V and 7 from J, leaving 14 bases between them. The V gene's germline CDR1 is MNHEY and CDR2 SVGEGT. Written as DNA, the CDR3 is TGTGCCAGCAGTCACCCACAGGGATCTGGCTACACCTTC. It encodes CASSHPQGSGYTF.